A single T cell receptor beta chain is shown here with its context. Its specificity is not known. This record comes from a study of cytomegalovirus exposure and HLA in healthy donors. From germline, CDR1 is MNHEY and CDR2 SMNVEV (reference sequence). The junction had 6 bases not matched to a gene; V was cut back by 5 bases and J by 0 bases. CDR3 length: 15 residues. PCR used 60 Vbeta primers and 13 Jbeta primers. Profiled with immunoSEQ multiplex PCR; TCRdb holds only in-frame clones, not every one. The table lists roughly 130,000 clones, 84% of them singletons. Study-level findings and limits: According to a later analysis, most TCR beta chains associated with CMV appeared HLA-restricted. Analysis performed later showed TCR beta chains linked to HLA being more clonally expanded than equally common others. A later analysis linked a missense variant in DCLRE1C to the trimming of TCR beta V and J genes.

Source material: PBMCs. This TCR derives from a man aged 50-59 years in good health and CMV-seronegative. This sequence joins TRBV27 and TRBJ1-1; 7 nucleotides line up with TRBD1. The CDR3 DNA follows: TGTGCCAGCAGTACCCACAGGGGACTGAACACTGAAGCTTTCTTT. Protein sequence: CASSTHRGLNTEAFF.